This T cell receptor beta chain was recovered during a study of cytomegalovirus exposure and HLA in healthy donors. There are 15 residues in the CDR3. Germline CDR1 and CDR2: SGHDN and FVKESK. The V and J ends lost 6 bases and 0 bases respectively, with 12 bases between them. With regard to this clone: Antigen unknown.

PCR used 60 Vbeta primers and 13 Jbeta primers. The protocol was immunoSEQ multiplex PCR, while the TCRdb copy is restricted to in-frame clones and leaves out a portion. Found here are nearly 110,000 clones, roughly 82% of them singletons; the top ten hold 4.2%. The study, taken as a whole, reports: Sequencing depth roughly uniform across donors was assumed in presence/absence analyses. The authors later found HLA-associated TCR beta chains more clonally expanded than equally common others.

The sequencing sample was made of PBMCs. This chain links TRBV14 with TRBJ1-3; D perhaps matches TRBD1 (6 bases). The TCR comes from a male donor in good health and CMV-seronegative. CDR3 bases: TGTGCCAGCAGTCGACAGGTCCTCTCTGGAAACACCATATATTTT. Protein sequence: CASSRQVLSGNTIYF.